A selection of T cell receptor beta chains follows, all from one sample in a study of shared clonotypes between healthy human individuals. Profiling relied on immunoSEQ multiplex PCR, and the TCRdb table lists in-frame clones only, not all of them. The sample records 1.5 million to 1.9 million clones, around 98% being singletons. The sequenced sample was naive CD4+ T cells sorted from blood. Every receptor here comes from a young man in good health. Both conserved end residues are part of each CDR3. The order of the fields is CDR3 DNA, CDR3 protein, J gene, D gene, clone size, V gene, CDR3 length. D genes are given only for firm matches. Clone size is given for some rows only: seen once, a few or many times, or a class if the clone is expanded.

cdr3_nt: TGTGCCAGCCGCGACTACTACAACGAGCAGTTCTTC; cdr3_aa: CASRDYYNEQFF; j_call: TRBJ2-1; d_call: .; clone_size: .; v_call: TRBV7-7; cdr3_length: 12
cdr3_nt: TGTGCCTGGCAACACGATAGCAATCAGCCCCAGCATTTT; cdr3_aa: CAWQHDSNQPQHF; j_call: TRBJ1-5; d_call: .; clone_size: .; v_call: TRBV30; cdr3_length: 13
cdr3_nt: TGTGCCAGCAGTAGTAGCGGCTCCTACAATGAGCAGTTCTTC; cdr3_aa: CASSSSGSYNEQFF; j_call: TRBJ2-1; d_call: .; clone_size: .; v_call: TRBV6-1; cdr3_length: 14
cdr3_nt: TGTGCCAGCAGCGCAGACAGTTCGGGTTTAGCTAATGAAAAACTGTTTTTT; cdr3_aa: CASSADSSGLANEKLFF; j_call: TRBJ1-4; d_call: .; clone_size: .; v_call: TRBV9; cdr3_length: 17
cdr3_nt: TGTGCCAGCTCACCACTCGGGAACACTGAAGCTTTCTTT; cdr3_aa: CASSPLGNTEAFF; j_call: TRBJ1-1; d_call: .; clone_size: .; v_call: TRBV18; cdr3_length: 13
cdr3_nt: TGTGCCAGCACCCGACCCTTGAACACTGAAGCTTTCTTT; cdr3_aa: CASTRPLNTEAFF; j_call: TRBJ1-1; d_call: .; clone_size: .; v_call: TRBV6-6; cdr3_length: 13
cdr3_nt: TGTGCCAGCAGTTTAGCGGGAACACCCGACTACGAGCAGTACTTC; cdr3_aa: CASSLAGTPDYEQYF; j_call: TRBJ2-7; d_call: .; clone_size: .; v_call: TRBV28; cdr3_length: 15
cdr3_nt: TGCGCCAGCACCGATTACTTGGGACTGGGAGATACGCAGTATTTT; cdr3_aa: CASTDYLGLGDTQYF; j_call: TRBJ2-3; d_call: .; clone_size: .; v_call: TRBV10-2; cdr3_length: 15
cdr3_nt: TGTGCCAGCAGCTTAGGGGGGGGCACAGATACGCAGTATTTT; cdr3_aa: CASSLGGGTDTQYF; j_call: TRBJ2-3; d_call: .; clone_size: .; v_call: TRBV5-4; cdr3_length: 14
cdr3_nt: TGTGCCAGCAGCTTAGCGTTGCGGAAAAGATTGAACACTGAAGCTTTCTTT; cdr3_aa: CASSLALRKRLNTEAFF; j_call: TRBJ1-1; d_call: .; clone_size: .; v_call: TRBV7-2; cdr3_length: 17
cdr3_nt: TGCGCCACCCTTGGACAGCTCCAAGAGACCCAGTACTTC; cdr3_aa: CATLGQLQETQYF; j_call: TRBJ2-5; d_call: .; clone_size: .; v_call: TRBV10-1; cdr3_length: 13
cdr3_nt: TGTGCCAGCTTGGAGGGGCAGGGCGGAGGAAAGGGCTATGGCTACACCTTC; cdr3_aa: CASLEGQGGGKGYGYTF; j_call: TRBJ1-2; d_call: .; clone_size: .; v_call: TRBV28; cdr3_length: 17
cdr3_nt: TGTGCCAGCAGTTACCTAGGGGGAGACACTGAAGCTTTCTTT; cdr3_aa: CASSYLGGDTEAFF; j_call: TRBJ1-1; d_call: .; clone_size: once; v_call: TRBV6-6; cdr3_length: 14
cdr3_nt: TGTGCCAGCAGCGCACACAGGGGTAAGTCGAAAGCCGACTACAATGAGCAGTTCTTC; cdr3_aa: CASSAHRGKSKADYNEQFF; j_call: TRBJ2-1; d_call: TRBD1; clone_size: .; v_call: TRBV7-9; cdr3_length: 19
cdr3_nt: TGTGCCAGCAGTGACCTGTTGAGGGGGACCGAGCAGTACTTC; cdr3_aa: CASSDLLRGTEQYF; j_call: TRBJ2-7; d_call: .; clone_size: .; v_call: TRBV2; cdr3_length: 14
cdr3_nt: TGTGCCAGCCTTACTAGCGGGAGGGTGGCCGGGGAGCTGTTTTTT; cdr3_aa: CASLTSGRVAGELFF; j_call: TRBJ2-2; d_call: TRBD2; clone_size: .; v_call: TRBV28; cdr3_length: 15
cdr3_nt: TGTGCCAGCAGCTTAGATCGGGGAAACACAGATACGCAGTATTTT; cdr3_aa: CASSLDRGNTDTQYF; j_call: TRBJ2-3; d_call: .; clone_size: .; v_call: TRBV11-2; cdr3_length: 15
cdr3_nt: TGTGCCATCAGTGGCCAGATCTCAGGGGAACTGTTTTTT; cdr3_aa: CAISGQISGELFF; j_call: TRBJ1-4; d_call: .; clone_size: .; v_call: TRBV10-3; cdr3_length: 13
cdr3_nt: TGTGCCAGCAGTGCGGGACTCAGGACCTACGAGCAGTACTTC; cdr3_aa: CASSAGLRTYEQYF; j_call: TRBJ2-7; d_call: .; clone_size: once; v_call: TRBV2; cdr3_length: 14
cdr3_nt: TGTGCCAGCAGCCATCGTCTAGCGGGAGGTATCCCCGCAAGCACAGATACGCAGTATTTT; cdr3_aa: CASSHRLAGGIPASTDTQYF; j_call: TRBJ2-3; d_call: TRBD2; clone_size: .; v_call: TRBV14; cdr3_length: 20
cdr3_nt: TGTGCCAGCAGCTCCAGTCTAGCGGGCACCCCCTACGAGCAGTACTTC; cdr3_aa: CASSSSLAGTPYEQYF; j_call: TRBJ2-7; d_call: TRBD2; clone_size: .; v_call: TRBV28; cdr3_length: 16
cdr3_nt: TGCGCCAGCAGTGAGGGTCAAGAGACCCAGTACTTC; cdr3_aa: CASSEGQETQYF; j_call: TRBJ2-5; d_call: .; clone_size: .; v_call: TRBV10-2; cdr3_length: 12
cdr3_nt: TGTGCCAGCTCACCCGCCGGGCGAACCCCATTTTACGAGCAGTACTTC; cdr3_aa: CASSPAGRTPFYEQYF; j_call: TRBJ2-7; d_call: .; clone_size: .; v_call: TRBV18; cdr3_length: 16
cdr3_nt: TGTGCCAGCGGGACAGTCAACACCGGGGAGCTGTTTTTT; cdr3_aa: CASGTVNTGELFF; j_call: TRBJ2-2; d_call: TRBD1; clone_size: .; v_call: TRBV11-3; cdr3_length: 13
cdr3_nt: TGCGCCAGCAGCTTGGCTCAGAACAGGCCCCAGTACTTC; cdr3_aa: CASSLAQNRPQYF; j_call: TRBJ2-5; d_call: .; clone_size: .; v_call: TRBV5-1; cdr3_length: 13
cdr3_nt: TGTGCCAGCGCCCAGGGCTACACCGGGGAGCTGTTTTTT; cdr3_aa: CASAQGYTGELFF; j_call: TRBJ2-2; d_call: .; clone_size: .; v_call: TRBV18; cdr3_length: 13
cdr3_nt: TGCAGCGTGCCCCGAGTAGCGGGAGGATCCTACAATGAGCAGTTCTTC; cdr3_aa: CSVPRVAGGSYNEQFF; j_call: TRBJ2-1; d_call: TRBD2; clone_size: .; v_call: TRBV29-1; cdr3_length: 16
cdr3_nt: TGTGCCAGCAGAAATGGGGGACCCTACGAGCAGTACTTC; cdr3_aa: CASRNGGPYEQYF; j_call: TRBJ2-7; d_call: .; clone_size: .; v_call: TRBV6-5; cdr3_length: 13
cdr3_nt: TGTGCCAGCAGCTTACAGGGAGACAATCAGCCCCAGCATTTT; cdr3_aa: CASSLQGDNQPQHF; j_call: TRBJ1-5; d_call: .; clone_size: .; v_call: TRBV7-8; cdr3_length: 14
cdr3_nt: TGCAGCGTAGGAGACAGATCCTCTGGAAACACCATATATTTT; cdr3_aa: CSVGDRSSGNTIYF; j_call: TRBJ1-3; d_call: .; clone_size: once; v_call: TRBV29-1; cdr3_length: 14
cdr3_nt: TGTGCCAGCTCACTACGACAGGGGCCTGATCAGGCTTTCTTT; cdr3_aa: CASSLRQGPDQAFF; j_call: TRBJ1-1; d_call: TRBD1; clone_size: .; v_call: TRBV18; cdr3_length: 14
cdr3_nt: TGTGCCAGCAGTTTCGAGCGGGGTAGCACAGATACGCAGTATTTT; cdr3_aa: CASSFERGSTDTQYF; j_call: TRBJ2-3; d_call: TRBD2; clone_size: .; v_call: TRBV27; cdr3_length: 15
cdr3_nt: TGTGCCAGCAGTGATCTTTCCAGGGGGCATCAGCCCCAGCATTTT; cdr3_aa: CASSDLSRGHQPQHF; j_call: TRBJ1-5; d_call: TRBD1; clone_size: few; v_call: TRBV6-1; cdr3_length: 15
cdr3_nt: TGTGCCAGCAAATTGGGCTTGAACACCGGGGAGCTGTTTTTT; cdr3_aa: CASKLGLNTGELFF; j_call: TRBJ2-2; d_call: .; clone_size: .; v_call: TRBV2; cdr3_length: 14
cdr3_nt: TGTGCCAGCTCACCGGCGTTCAGGGGGTCTACTGAAGCTTTCTTT; cdr3_aa: CASSPAFRGSTEAFF; j_call: TRBJ1-1; d_call: TRBD1; clone_size: few; v_call: TRBV18; cdr3_length: 15
cdr3_nt: TGTGCCAGCAGTTTCCAACCCTCTGACTGGGACGAGCAGTACTTC; cdr3_aa: CASSFQPSDWDEQYF; j_call: TRBJ2-7; d_call: .; clone_size: .; v_call: TRBV28; cdr3_length: 15
cdr3_nt: TGTGCCAGCACCTCAGTGGGACTAGCGGAGGGGCCCTACGAGCAGTACTTC; cdr3_aa: CASTSVGLAEGPYEQYF; j_call: TRBJ2-7; d_call: TRBD2; clone_size: .; v_call: TRBV28; cdr3_length: 17
cdr3_nt: TGTGCCAGCAGTCACGGGACAGGTTTGAACACTGAAGCTTTCTTT; cdr3_aa: CASSHGTGLNTEAFF; j_call: TRBJ1-1; d_call: TRBD1; clone_size: .; v_call: TRBV6-6; cdr3_length: 15
cdr3_nt: TGTGCCAGCAGCCAAGGACTAGCGGGGAGGCGAAGCACAGATACGCAGTATTTT; cdr3_aa: CASSQGLAGRRSTDTQYF; j_call: TRBJ2-3; d_call: TRBD2; clone_size: once; v_call: TRBV5-4; cdr3_length: 18
cdr3_nt: TGTGCCAGCAATGGAGCAGGGGGCTTTACCTACGAGCAGTACTTC; cdr3_aa: CASNGAGGFTYEQYF; j_call: TRBJ2-7; d_call: TRBD1; clone_size: .; v_call: TRBV28; cdr3_length: 15
cdr3_nt: TGTGCCAGCAGCTCACTAGCGGGAGCTGTCAATGAGCAGTTCTTC; cdr3_aa: CASSSLAGAVNEQFF; j_call: TRBJ2-1; d_call: TRBD2; clone_size: .; v_call: TRBV11-2; cdr3_length: 15
cdr3_nt: TGTGCCAGCAGTCAAACCGTCGATCAGCCCCAGCATTTT; cdr3_aa: CASSQTVDQPQHF; j_call: TRBJ1-5; d_call: .; clone_size: .; v_call: TRBV6-1; cdr3_length: 13
cdr3_nt: TGTGCTAGTGCCCTCTCACTGACAGGGAACACTGAAGCTTTCTTT; cdr3_aa: CASALSLTGNTEAFF; j_call: TRBJ1-1; d_call: .; clone_size: .; v_call: TRBV12-5; cdr3_length: 15
cdr3_nt: TGTGCCAGCAGTGAACTAGCGGGAGGATCAAATGAGCAGTTCTTC; cdr3_aa: CASSELAGGSNEQFF; j_call: TRBJ2-1; d_call: TRBD2; clone_size: .; v_call: TRBV6-4; cdr3_length: 15
cdr3_nt: TGTGCCACCAGCAGAGATGGGGGCGTGGGGATTTATGAAAAACTGTTTTTT; cdr3_aa: CATSRDGGVGIYEKLFF; j_call: TRBJ1-4; d_call: .; clone_size: .; v_call: TRBV15; cdr3_length: 17
cdr3_nt: TGTGCCAGCAGCCAATTTAGGGAGTCCCGATACAATGAGCAGTTCTTC; cdr3_aa: CASSQFRESRYNEQFF; j_call: TRBJ2-1; d_call: .; clone_size: .; v_call: TRBV14; cdr3_length: 16
cdr3_nt: TGTGCCAGCAGCGTACACGGACAAGGGCCCCCCGTGGTCTTC; cdr3_aa: CASSVHGQGPPVVF; j_call: TRBJ2-1; d_call: .; clone_size: .; v_call: TRBV6-1; cdr3_length: 14
cdr3_nt: TGTGCCAGCAGCTTAGAACGGAACACAGATACGCAGTATTTT; cdr3_aa: CASSLERNTDTQYF; j_call: TRBJ2-3; d_call: .; clone_size: once; v_call: TRBV11-3; cdr3_length: 14
cdr3_nt: TGTGCCAGCAGCAGCCGGGACGGATTTTACAATGAGCAGTTCTTC; cdr3_aa: CASSSRDGFYNEQFF; j_call: TRBJ2-1; d_call: .; clone_size: .; v_call: TRBV9; cdr3_length: 15
cdr3_nt: TGTGCCAGCAGCTCGGCGGGTATGAGGAGGAACACCATATATTTT; cdr3_aa: CASSSAGMRRNTIYF; j_call: TRBJ1-3; d_call: .; clone_size: once; v_call: TRBV11-2; cdr3_length: 15
cdr3_nt: TGTGCCAGCAGCGTTACAGGGGGTAGCTCCTACGAGCAGTACTTC; cdr3_aa: CASSVTGGSSYEQYF; j_call: TRBJ2-7; d_call: TRBD1; clone_size: .; v_call: TRBV13; cdr3_length: 15
cdr3_nt: TGTGCCAGCAGCTTAGGGAGCCTTACAATCACAGATACGCAGTATTTT; cdr3_aa: CASSLGSLTITDTQYF; j_call: TRBJ2-3; d_call: .; clone_size: .; v_call: TRBV7-9; cdr3_length: 16
cdr3_nt: TGCAGTGCTAGAAGAGCAGATACGCAGTATTTT; cdr3_aa: CSARRADTQYF; j_call: TRBJ2-3; d_call: .; clone_size: .; v_call: TRBV20-1; cdr3_length: 11
cdr3_nt: TGTGCCAGCAGCTTAGTACAGGGGAAAAGAGACGAGCAGTACTTC; cdr3_aa: CASSLVQGKRDEQYF; j_call: TRBJ2-7; d_call: TRBD1; clone_size: .; v_call: TRBV7-9; cdr3_length: 15